The present T cell receptor (beta chain) was sequenced within a study of T cell repertoires in ileal Crohn's disease. Overall study findings and caveats: All patients with clonality above 26.8% had endoscopic recurrence. High-frequency clones were more common in sorted CD8 than CD4 cells.

With regard to this clone: Its target is not known.

Generated by immunoSEQ multiplex PCR, the TCRdb table keeps only in-frame clones and is missing some. In the table there are 13,000 or so clones, approximately 90% of which are singletons. Germline CDR1 is SGHRS and CDR2 is YFSETQ. The CDR3 sequence is 13 residues long. With V trimmed by 3 bases and J by 8 bases, 6 bases remained unmatched. The TCR was taken from an adult with Crohn's disease. This chain uses TRBV5-1 with TRBJ1-2, with 8 bases that match TRBD1. Sequencing was performed on ileal tissue. The CDR3 coding sequence is TGCGCCAGCAGCTATCAGGGGGCGGAAGGCTACACCTTC. As protein: CASSYQGAEGYTF.